This T cell receptor (beta chain) was retrieved from a study of cytomegalovirus exposure and HLA in healthy donors. Study conclusions and caveats: For presence/absence analyses, sequencing depth was assumed to be roughly uniform across donors. Data from an earlier analysis indicated that most TCR beta V segments were productive either about 87% or about 30% of the time. Later analysis showed TCR association rates varying by HLA locus, highest for DRB1 and lowest for HLA-C.

The PCR contained 60 Vbeta and 13 Jbeta primers. Assay used: immunoSEQ multiplex PCR; TCRdb lists only in-frame clones, some missing. The sample has about 160,000 clones, roughly four fifths seen once. All the people who gave samples were healthy bone marrow donors. CDR3 length: 14 residues. The germline V gene encodes CDR1 MNHEY and CDR2 SVGAGI. The V end lost 5 bases, the J end lost 1 base, and 11 bases lay between the germline ends. Notes on this clone: What it binds is not known.

This rearrangement joins TRBV6-5 to TRBJ1-2, with D unresolved. This TCR derives from a male donor in good health and CMV-seropositive. What was sequenced was PBMCs. CDR3 DNA sequence: TGTGCCAGCAGTGCTACACAGAATAACTATGGCTACACCTTC. Translation: CASSATQNNYGYTF.